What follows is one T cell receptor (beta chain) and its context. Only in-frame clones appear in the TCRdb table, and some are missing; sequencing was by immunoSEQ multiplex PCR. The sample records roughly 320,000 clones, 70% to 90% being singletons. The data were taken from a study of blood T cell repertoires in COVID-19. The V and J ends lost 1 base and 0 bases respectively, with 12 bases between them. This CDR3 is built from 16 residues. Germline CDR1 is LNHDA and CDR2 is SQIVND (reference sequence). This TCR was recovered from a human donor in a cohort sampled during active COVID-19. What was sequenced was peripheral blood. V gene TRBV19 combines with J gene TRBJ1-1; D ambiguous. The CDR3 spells CASSIAGGRVNTEAFF. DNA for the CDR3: TGTGCCAGTAGTATAGCGGGAGGACGGGTGAACACTGAAGCTTTCTTT.